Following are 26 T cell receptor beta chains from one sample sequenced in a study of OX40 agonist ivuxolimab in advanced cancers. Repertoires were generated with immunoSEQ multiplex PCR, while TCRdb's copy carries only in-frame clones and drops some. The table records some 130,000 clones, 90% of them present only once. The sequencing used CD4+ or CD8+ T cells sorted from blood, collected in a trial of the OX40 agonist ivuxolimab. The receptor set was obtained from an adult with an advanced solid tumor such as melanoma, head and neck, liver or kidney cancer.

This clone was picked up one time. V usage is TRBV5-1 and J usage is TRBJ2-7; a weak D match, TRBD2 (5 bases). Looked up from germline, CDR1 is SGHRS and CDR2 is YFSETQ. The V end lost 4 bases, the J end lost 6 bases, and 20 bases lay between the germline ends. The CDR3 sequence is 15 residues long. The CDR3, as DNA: TGCGCCAGCAGCCCGGGAAGCGGTTCTTCAGGCGAGCAGTACTTC. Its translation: CASSPGSGSSGEQYF.

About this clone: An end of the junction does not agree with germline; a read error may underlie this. CDR3: CASSPGTDQETQYF. CDR3 bases: TGTGCTAGCAGCCCTGGGACAGACCAAGAGACCCAGTACTTC. The chain joins TRBV7-7 to TRBJ2-5, with TRBD1 matching 7 bases. Germline V gives CDR1 SSHAT, CDR2 FNYEAQ (reference sequence). CDR3 size: 14 residues.

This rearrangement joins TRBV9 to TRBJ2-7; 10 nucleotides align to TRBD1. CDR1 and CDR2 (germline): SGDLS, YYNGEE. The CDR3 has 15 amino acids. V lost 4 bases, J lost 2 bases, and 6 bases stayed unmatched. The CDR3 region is CASSPSGQGAYEQYF. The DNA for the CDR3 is TGTGCCAGCAGCCCTAGTGGACAGGGGGCCTACGAGCAGTACTTC.

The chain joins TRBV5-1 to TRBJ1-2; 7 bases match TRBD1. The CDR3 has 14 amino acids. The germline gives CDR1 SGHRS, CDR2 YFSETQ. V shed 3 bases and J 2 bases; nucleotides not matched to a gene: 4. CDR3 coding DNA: TGCGCCAGCAGCTACTCACAGGGGAACTATGGCTACACCTTC. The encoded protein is CASSYSQGNYGYTF.

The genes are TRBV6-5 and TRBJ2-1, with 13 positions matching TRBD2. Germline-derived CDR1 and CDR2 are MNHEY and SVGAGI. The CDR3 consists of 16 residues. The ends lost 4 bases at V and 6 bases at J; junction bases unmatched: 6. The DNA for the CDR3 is TGTGCCAGCAGTTTGGGACTAGCGGGGTCGGCCAATGAGCAGTTCTTC. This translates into CASSLGLAGSANEQFF.

The DNA for the CDR3 is TGTGCCAGTAGTACGGGACTAGCGCTTAGCACAGATACGCAGTATTTT. Translating gives CASSTGLALSTDTQYF. The genes are TRBV19 and TRBJ2-3, with 10 bases identical to TRBD2. The CDR3 extends over 16 amino acids. The V segment lost 4 bases and the J segment 0 bases; nucleotides outside the gene matches: 4. Germline-derived CDR1 and CDR2 are LNHDA and SQIVND (reference sequence). Based on the CDR3 plus reference TRBV19 and TRBJ2-3, the full variable domain is DGGITQSPKYLFRKEGQNVTLSCEQNLNHDAMYWYRQDPGQGLRLIYYSQIVNDFQKGDIAEGYSVSREKKESFPLTVTSAQKNPTAFYLCASSTGLALSTDTQYFGPGTRLTVL.

The CDR3 here is CASRAKRVPVTEAFF. The CDR3 bases are TGTGCCAGCAGGGCCAAAAGGGTTCCCGTCACTGAAGCTTTCTTT. The genes are TRBV6-5 and TRBJ1-1; D remains unclear. CDR3 length equals 15 residues. In germline, CDR1 is MNHEY, CDR2 SVGAGI. V was pared by 6 bases and J by 4 bases, with 18 bases between.

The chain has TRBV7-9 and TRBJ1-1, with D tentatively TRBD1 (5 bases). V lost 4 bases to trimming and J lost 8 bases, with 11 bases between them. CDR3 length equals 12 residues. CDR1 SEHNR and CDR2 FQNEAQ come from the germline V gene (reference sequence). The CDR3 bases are TGTGCCAGCAGCTGGACAAGATTCGAAGCTTTCTTT. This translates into CASSWTRFEAFF.

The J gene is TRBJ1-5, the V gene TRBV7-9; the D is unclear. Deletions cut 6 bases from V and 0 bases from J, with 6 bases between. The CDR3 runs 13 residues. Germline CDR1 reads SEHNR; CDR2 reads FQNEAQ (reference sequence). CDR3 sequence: CASRLSSNQPQHF. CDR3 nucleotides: TGTGCCAGCAGACTCAGTAGCAATCAGCCCCAGCATTTT.

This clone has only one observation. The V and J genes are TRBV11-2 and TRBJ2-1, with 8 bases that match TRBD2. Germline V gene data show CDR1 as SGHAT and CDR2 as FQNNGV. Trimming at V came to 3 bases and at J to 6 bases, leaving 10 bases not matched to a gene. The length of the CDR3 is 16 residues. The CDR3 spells CASSFVSSGSSNEQFF. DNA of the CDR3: TGTGCCAGCAGCTTCGTCTCGAGCGGGAGTAGCAATGAGCAGTTCTTC.

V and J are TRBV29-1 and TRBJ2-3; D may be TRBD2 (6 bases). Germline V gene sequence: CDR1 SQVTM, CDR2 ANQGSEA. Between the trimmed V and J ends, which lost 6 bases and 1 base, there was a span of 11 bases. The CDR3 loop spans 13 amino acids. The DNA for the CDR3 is TGCAGCGTGGGGGGACTGCGCACAGATACGCAGTATTTT. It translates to CSVGGLRTDTQYF.

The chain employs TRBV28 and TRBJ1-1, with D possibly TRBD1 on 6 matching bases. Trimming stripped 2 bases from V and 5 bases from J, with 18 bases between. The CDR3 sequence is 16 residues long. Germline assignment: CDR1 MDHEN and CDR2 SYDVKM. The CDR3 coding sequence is TGTGCCAGCAGTTTAAACGGGGGGGTAGGGGGAACTGAAGCTTTCTTT. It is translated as CASSLNGGVGGTEAFF.

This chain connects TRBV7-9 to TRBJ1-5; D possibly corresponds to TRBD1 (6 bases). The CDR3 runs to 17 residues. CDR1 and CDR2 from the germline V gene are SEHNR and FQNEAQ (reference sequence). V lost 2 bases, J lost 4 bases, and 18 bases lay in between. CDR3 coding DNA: TGTGCCAGCAGCTTAATATCAGGGGTCGGGGGGAATCAGCCCCAGCATTTT. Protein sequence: CASSLISGVGGNQPQHF.

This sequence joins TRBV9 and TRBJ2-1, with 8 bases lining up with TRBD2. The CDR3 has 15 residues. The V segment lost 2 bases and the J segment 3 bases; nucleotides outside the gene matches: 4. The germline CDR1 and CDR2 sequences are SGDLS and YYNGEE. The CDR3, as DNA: TGTGCCAGCAGCGTTACTAGCGGCAACTACAATGAGCAGTTCTTC. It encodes CASSVTSGNYNEQFF. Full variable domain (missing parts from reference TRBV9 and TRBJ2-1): DSGVTQTPKHLITATGQRVTLRCSPRSGDLSVYWYQQSLDQGLQFLIQYYNGEERAKGNILERFSAQQFPDLHSELNLSSLELGDSALYFCASSVTSGNYNEQFFGPGTRLTVL.

The CDR3: CASSHFHDQPQHF. The CDR3 DNA is TGTGCCAGCAGCCATTTCCATGATCAGCCCCAGCATTTT. The J gene is TRBJ1-5, the V gene TRBV4-2; D is ambiguous. The germline gives CDR1 LGHNA, CDR2 YNFKEQ. The V gene lost 3 bases and the J gene lost 5 bases, with 8 bases spanning the gap. The CDR3 sequence is 13 residues long.

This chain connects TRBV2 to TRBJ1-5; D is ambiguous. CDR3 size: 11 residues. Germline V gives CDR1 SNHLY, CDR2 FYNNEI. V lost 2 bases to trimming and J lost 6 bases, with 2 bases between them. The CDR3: CASSESQPQHF. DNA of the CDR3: TGTGCCAGCAGTGAAAGTCAGCCCCAGCATTTT.

CDR3 loop: CASSFQPGSVGPEKLFF. The CDR3 DNA reads as TGCGCCAGCAGCTTTCAACCGGGGAGCGTGGGTCCCGAAAAACTGTTTTTT. V is TRBV5-1 and J is TRBJ1-4; D gene ambiguous. V lost 2 bases, J lost 8 bases, and 22 bases lay in between. Germline V gene lookup returns CDR1 SGHRS and CDR2 YFSETQ. CDR3 length equals 17 residues.

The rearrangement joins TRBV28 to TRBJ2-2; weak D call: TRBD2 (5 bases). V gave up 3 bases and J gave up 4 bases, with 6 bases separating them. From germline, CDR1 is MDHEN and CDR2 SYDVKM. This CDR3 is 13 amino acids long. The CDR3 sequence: CASSLDSTGELFF. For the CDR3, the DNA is TGTGCCAGCAGTTTGGACTCCACCGGGGAGCTGTTTTTT.

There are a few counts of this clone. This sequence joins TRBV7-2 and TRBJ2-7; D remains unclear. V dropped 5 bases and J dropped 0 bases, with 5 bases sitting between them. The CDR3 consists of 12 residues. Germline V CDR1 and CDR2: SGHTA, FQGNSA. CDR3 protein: CASSAYSYEQYF. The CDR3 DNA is TGTGCCAGCAGCGCGTACTCCTACGAGCAGTACTTC.

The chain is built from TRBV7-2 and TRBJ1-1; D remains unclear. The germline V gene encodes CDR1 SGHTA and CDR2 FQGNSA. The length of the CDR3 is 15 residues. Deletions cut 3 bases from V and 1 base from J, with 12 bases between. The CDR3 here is CASSLPGSWNTEAFF. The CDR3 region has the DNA TGTGCCAGCAGCTTGCCCGGGTCCTGGAACACTGAAGCTTTCTTT.

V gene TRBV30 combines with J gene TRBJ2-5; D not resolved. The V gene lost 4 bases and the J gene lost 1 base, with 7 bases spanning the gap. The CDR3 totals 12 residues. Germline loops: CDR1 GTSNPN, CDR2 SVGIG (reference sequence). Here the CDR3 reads CAWKSIQETQYF. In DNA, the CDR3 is TGTGCCTGGAAGTCAATCCAAGAGACCCAGTACTTC.

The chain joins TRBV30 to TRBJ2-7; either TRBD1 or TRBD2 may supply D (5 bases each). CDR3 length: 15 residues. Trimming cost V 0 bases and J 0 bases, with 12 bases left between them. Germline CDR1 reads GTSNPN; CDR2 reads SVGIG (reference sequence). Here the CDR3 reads CAWSVGGYSSYEQYF. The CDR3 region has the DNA TGTGCCTGGAGTGTTGGGGGATATAGCTCCTACGAGCAGTACTTC. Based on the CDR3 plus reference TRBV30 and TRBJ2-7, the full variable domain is SQTIHQWPATLVQPVGSPLSLECTVEGTSNPNLYWYRQAAGRGLQLLFYSVGIGQISSEVPQNLSASRPQDRQFILSSKKLLLSDSGFYLCAWSVGGYSSYEQYFGPGTRLTVT.

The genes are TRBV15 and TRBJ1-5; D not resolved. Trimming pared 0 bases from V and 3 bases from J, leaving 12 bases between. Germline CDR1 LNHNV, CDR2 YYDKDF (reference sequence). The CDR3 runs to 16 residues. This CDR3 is CATSRDLGGANQPQHF. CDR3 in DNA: TGTGCCACCAGCAGAGATCTTGGCGGAGCCAATCAGCCCCAGCATTTT.

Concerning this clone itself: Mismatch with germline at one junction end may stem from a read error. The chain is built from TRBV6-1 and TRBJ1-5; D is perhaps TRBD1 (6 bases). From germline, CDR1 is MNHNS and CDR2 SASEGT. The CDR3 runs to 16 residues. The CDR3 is CAISESRGGANQPQHF. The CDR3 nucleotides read TGTGCCATCAGTGAGTCAAGGGGGGGTGCCAATCAGCCCCAGCATTTT.

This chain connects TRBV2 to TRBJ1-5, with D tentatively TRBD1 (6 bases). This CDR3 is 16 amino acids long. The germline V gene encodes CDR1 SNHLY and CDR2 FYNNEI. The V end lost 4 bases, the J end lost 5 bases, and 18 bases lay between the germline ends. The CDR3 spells CASSAQGGVSHQPQHF. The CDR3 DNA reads TGTGCCAGCAGTGCACAGGGCGGGGTTTCACATCAGCCCCAGCATTTT.

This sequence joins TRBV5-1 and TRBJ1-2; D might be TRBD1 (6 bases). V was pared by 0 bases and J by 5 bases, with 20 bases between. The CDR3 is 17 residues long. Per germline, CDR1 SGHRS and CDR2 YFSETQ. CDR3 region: CASSLAVRSRGAYGYTF. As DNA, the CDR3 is TGCGCCAGCAGCTTGGCCGTCCGGTCAAGGGGGGCATATGGCTACACCTTC. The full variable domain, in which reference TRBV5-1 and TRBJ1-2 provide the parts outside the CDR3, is KAGVTQTPRYLIKTRGQQVTLSCSPISGHRSVSWYQQTPGQGLQFLFEYFSETQRNKGNFPGRFSGRQFSNSRSEMNVSTLELGDSALYLCASSLAVRSRGAYGYTFGSGTRLTVV.